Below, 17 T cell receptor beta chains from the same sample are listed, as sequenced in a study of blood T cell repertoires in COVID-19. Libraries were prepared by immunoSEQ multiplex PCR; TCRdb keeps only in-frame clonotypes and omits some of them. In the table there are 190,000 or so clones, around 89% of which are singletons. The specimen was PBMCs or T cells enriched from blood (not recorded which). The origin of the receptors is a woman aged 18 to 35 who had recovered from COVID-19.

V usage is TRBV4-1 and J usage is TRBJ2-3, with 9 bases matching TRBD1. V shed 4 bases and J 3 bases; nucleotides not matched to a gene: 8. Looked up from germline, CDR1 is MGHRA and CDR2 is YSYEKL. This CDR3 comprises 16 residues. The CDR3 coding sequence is TGCGCCAGCAGCCCCAGGGGGGGACAGGGAACAGATACGCAGTATTTT. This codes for CASSPRGGQGTDTQYF.

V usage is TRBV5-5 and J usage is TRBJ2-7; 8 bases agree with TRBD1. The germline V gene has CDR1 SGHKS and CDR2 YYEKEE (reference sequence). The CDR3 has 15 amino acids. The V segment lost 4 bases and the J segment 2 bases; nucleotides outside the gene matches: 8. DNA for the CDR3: TGTGCCAGCAGCCTACAGGGGGACCATCCCTACGAGCAGTACTTC. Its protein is CASSLQGDHPYEQYF. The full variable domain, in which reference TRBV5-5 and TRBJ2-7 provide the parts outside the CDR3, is DAGVTQSPTHLIKTRGQQVTLRCSPISGHKSVSWYQQVLGQGPQFIFQYYEKEERGRGNFPDRFSARQFPNYSSELNVNALLLGDSALYLCASSLQGDHPYEQYFGPGTRLTVT.

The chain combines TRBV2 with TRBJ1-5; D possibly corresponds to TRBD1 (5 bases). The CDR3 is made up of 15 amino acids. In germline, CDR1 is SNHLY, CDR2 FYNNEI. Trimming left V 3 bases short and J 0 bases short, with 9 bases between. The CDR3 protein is CASSDSGVSNQPQHF. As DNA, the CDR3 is TGTGCCAGCAGTGACTCGGGGGTTAGCAATCAGCCCCAGCATTTT.

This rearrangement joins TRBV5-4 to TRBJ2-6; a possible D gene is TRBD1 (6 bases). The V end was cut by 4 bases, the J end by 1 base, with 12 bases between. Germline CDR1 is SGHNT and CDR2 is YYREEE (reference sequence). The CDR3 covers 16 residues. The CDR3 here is CASSLHTGSGANVLTF. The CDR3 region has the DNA TGTGCCAGCAGCCTCCACACAGGGTCTGGGGCCAACGTCCTGACTTTC.

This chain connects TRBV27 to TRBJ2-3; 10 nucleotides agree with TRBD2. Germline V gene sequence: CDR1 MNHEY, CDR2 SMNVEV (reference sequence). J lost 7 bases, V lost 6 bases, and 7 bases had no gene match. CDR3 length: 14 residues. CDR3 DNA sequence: TGTGCCAGCAGGGTTAGCGGGGGGCTCAATACGCAGTATTTT. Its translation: CASRVSGGLNTQYF.

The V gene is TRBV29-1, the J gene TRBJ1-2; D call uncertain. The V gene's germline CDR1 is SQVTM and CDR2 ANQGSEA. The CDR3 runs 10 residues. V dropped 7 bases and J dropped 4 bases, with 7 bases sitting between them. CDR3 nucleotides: TGCAGCGGAGATGGCTATGGCTACACCTTC. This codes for CSGDGYGYTF.

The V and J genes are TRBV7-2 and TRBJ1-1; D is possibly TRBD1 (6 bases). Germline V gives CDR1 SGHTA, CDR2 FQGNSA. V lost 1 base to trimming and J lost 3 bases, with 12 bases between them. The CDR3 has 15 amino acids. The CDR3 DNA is TGTGCCAGCAGCTTAGACCAGGGGAGTCACACTGAAGCTTTCTTT. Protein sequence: CASSLDQGSHTEAFF. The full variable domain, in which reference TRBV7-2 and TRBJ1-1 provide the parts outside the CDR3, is GAGVSQSPSNKVTEKGKDVELRCDPISGHTALYWYRQSLGQGLEFLIYFQGNSAPDKSGLPSDRFSAERTGGSVSTLTIQRTQQEDSAVYLCASSLDQGSHTEAFFGQGTRLTVV.

In nucleotides, the CDR3 is TGTGCCAGCACCGGCCTAGCGGGGGGGCACTACGAGCAGTACTTC. It codes for CASTGLAGGHYEQYF. The J gene is TRBJ2-7, the V gene TRBV6-6; 12 bases agree with TRBD2. The CDR3 is 15 residues long. V lost 7 bases to trimming and J lost 3 bases; unmatched junction nucleotides: 7. In germline, CDR1 is MNHNY, CDR2 SVGAGI (reference sequence).

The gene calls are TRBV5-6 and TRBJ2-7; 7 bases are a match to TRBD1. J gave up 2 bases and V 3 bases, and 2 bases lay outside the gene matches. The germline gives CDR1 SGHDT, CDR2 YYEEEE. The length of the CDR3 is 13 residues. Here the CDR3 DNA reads TGTGCCAGCAGCTGGGGACAGACCTACGAGCAGTACTTC. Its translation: CASSWGQTYEQYF.

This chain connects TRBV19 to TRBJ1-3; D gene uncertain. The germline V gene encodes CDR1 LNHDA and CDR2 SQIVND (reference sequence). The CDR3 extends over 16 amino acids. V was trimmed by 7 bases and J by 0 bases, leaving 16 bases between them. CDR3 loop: CASIPGEGRSGNTIYF. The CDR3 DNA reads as TGTGCCAGTATTCCCGGTGAGGGTCGCTCTGGAAACACCATATATTTT.

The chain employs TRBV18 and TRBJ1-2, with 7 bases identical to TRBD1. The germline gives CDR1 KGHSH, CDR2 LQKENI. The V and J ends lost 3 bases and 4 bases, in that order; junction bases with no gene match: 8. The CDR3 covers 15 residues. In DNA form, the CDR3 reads TGTGCCAGCTCACCTCCACAGGGGACTTCCTATGGCTACACCTTC. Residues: CASSPPQGTSYGYTF. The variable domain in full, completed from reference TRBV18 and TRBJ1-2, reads NAGVMQNPRHLVRRRGQEARLRCSPMKGHSHVYWYRQLPEEGLKFMVYLQKENIIDESGMPKERFSAEFPKEGPSILRIQQVVRGDSAAYFCASSPPQGTSYGYTFGSGTRLTVV.

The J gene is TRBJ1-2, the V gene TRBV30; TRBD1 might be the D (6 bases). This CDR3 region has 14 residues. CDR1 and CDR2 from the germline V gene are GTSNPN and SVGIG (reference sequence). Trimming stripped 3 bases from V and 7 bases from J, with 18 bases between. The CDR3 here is CAWSRNRVGSGYTF. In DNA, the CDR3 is TGTGCCTGGAGCCGTAACAGGGTCGGAAGTGGCTACACCTTC.

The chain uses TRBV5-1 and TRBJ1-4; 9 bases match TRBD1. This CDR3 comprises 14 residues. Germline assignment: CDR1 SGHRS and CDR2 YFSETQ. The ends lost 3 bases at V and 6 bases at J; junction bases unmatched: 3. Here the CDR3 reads CASSYGQGYEKLFF. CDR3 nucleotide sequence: TGCGCCAGCAGCTACGGACAGGGGTATGAAAAACTGTTTTTT.

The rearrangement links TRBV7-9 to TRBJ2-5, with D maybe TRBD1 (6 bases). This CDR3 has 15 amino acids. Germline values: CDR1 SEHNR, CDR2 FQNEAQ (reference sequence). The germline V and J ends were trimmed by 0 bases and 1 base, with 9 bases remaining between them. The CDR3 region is CASSLAAGVQETQYF. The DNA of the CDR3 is TGTGCCAGCAGCTTAGCGGCAGGGGTCCAAGAGACCCAGTACTTC.

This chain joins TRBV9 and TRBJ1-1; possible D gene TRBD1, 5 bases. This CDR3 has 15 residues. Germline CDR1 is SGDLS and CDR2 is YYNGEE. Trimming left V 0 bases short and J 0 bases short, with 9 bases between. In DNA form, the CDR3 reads TGTGCCAGCAGCGTAGAAGGGGTATTGAACACTGAAGCTTTCTTT. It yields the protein CASSVEGVLNTEAFF. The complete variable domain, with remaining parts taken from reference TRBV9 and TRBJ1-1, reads DSGVTQTPKHLITATGQRVTLRCSPRSGDLSVYWYQQSLDQGLQFLIQYYNGEERAKGNILERFSAQQFPDLHSELNLSSLELGDSALYFCASSVEGVLNTEAFFGQGTRLTVV.

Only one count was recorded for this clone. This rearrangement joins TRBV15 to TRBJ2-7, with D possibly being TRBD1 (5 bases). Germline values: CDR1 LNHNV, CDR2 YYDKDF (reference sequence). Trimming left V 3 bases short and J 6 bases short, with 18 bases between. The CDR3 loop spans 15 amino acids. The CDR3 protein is CATSSEWQGTTEQYF. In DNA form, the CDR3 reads TGTGCCACCAGCAGTGAGTGGCAGGGCACGACCGAGCAGTACTTC.

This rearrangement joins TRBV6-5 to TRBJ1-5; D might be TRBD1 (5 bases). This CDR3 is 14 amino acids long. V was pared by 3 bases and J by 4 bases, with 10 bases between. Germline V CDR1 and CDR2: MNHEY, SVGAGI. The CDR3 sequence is CASSYSGLNQPQHF. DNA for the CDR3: TGTGCCAGCAGTTATTCAGGGTTGAATCAGCCCCAGCATTTT.